Presented here are 30 T cell receptor beta chains from one specimen sequenced in a study of T cells in Graves' hyperthyroidism and ophthalmopathy. Amplified regions were TCR beta CDR3 sequences from RNA transcripts. HTBI primers were the set used in a first-round RT-PCR of the TCR CDR3. TCRdb analysed the multiplex PCR reads with MiXCR anew, one entry per CDR3 protein. The sample shows about 640,000 distinct CDR3 sequences, roughly 20% of them seen only once. Sequencing input: blood. These receptors all come from a young man with Graves' ophthalmopathy.

The chain employs TRBV5-4 and TRBJ1-4, with D perhaps TRBD1 (5 bases). From germline, CDR1 is SGHNT and CDR2 YYREEE (reference sequence). Trimming cost V 0 bases and J 8 bases, with 14 bases left between them. The CDR3 is 15 residues long. The DNA of the CDR3 is TGTGCCAGCAGCTTGGCGGCGGGGGAAGGCGAAAAACTGTTTTTT. As protein: CASSLAAGEGEKLFF. Filled out from reference TRBV5-4 and TRBJ1-4, the complete variable domain reads ETGVTQSPTHLIKTRGQQVTLRCSSQSGHNTVSWYQQALGQGPQFIFQYYREEENGRGNFPPRFSGLQFPNYSSELNVNALELDDSALYLCASSLAAGEGEKLFFGSGTQLSVL.

This clonotype was seen many times. The chain has TRBV28 and TRBJ1-1; 8 bases fit TRBD1. The CDR3 runs 13 residues. The V gene's germline CDR1 is MDHEN and CDR2 SYDVKM. The V segment lost 5 bases and the J segment 7 bases; nucleotides outside the gene matches: 6. DNA of the CDR3: TGTGCCAGCAGTCAGCCGGGACAGGATGAAGCTTTCTTT. As protein: CASSQPGQDEAFF.

The chain is built from TRBV15 and TRBJ2-5; D gene uncertain. The V end was cut by 1 base, the J end by 4 bases, with 4 bases between. In germline, CDR1 is LNHNV, CDR2 YYDKDF (reference sequence). This CDR3 has 12 amino acids. Here the CDR3 reads CATSRGGETQYF. CDR3 nucleotides: TGTGCCACCAGCAGAGGAGGAGAGACCCAGTACTTC.

J is TRBJ1-6 and V is TRBV28; D uncertain. V lost 2 bases and J lost 4, with 6 bases in between. The CDR3 contains 14 residues. Looked up from germline, CDR1 is MDHEN and CDR2 is SYDVKM. Here the CDR3 DNA reads TGTGCCAGCAGTTTAGAGGGATATAATTCACCCCTCCACTTT. Protein: CASSLEGYNSPLHF.

This clonotype has a handful of counts. This chain connects TRBV7-8 to TRBJ2-2; D gene ambiguous. The V end lost 3 bases, the J end lost 3 bases, and 14 bases lay between the germline ends. Looked up from germline, CDR1 is SGHVS and CDR2 is FQNEAQ. The CDR3 runs 16 residues. CDR3 sequence reads: CASSFDLRSYTGELFF. In nucleotides, the CDR3 is TGTGCCAGCAGCTTTGACTTACGGAGCTACACCGGGGAGCTGTTTTTT.

There are a few counts of this clonotype. V usage is TRBV18 and J usage is TRBJ1-1; no clear D gene. V lost 3 bases, J lost 4 bases, and 18 bases lay in between. The CDR3 length is 16 residues. Looked up from germline, CDR1 is KGHSH and CDR2 is LQKENI. DNA for the CDR3: TGTGCCAGCTCACCGCGGATGCTGGGGTCGGGCACTGAAGCTTTCTTT. Its translation is CASSPRMLGSGTEAFF. Combining the CDR3 with reference TRBV18 and TRBJ1-1 gives the whole variable domain NAGVMQNPRHLVRRRGQEARLRCSPMKGHSHVYWYRQLPEEGLKFMVYLQKENIIDESGMPKERFSAEFPKEGPSILRIQQVVRGDSAAYFCASSPRMLGSGTEAFFGQGTRLTVV.

The sample holds many counts of this clonotype. The V gene is TRBV2, the J gene TRBJ2-1; possible D gene TRBD2, 6 bases. V was trimmed by 6 bases and J by 0 bases, leaving 9 bases between them. The CDR3 spans 14 residues. The germline V gene encodes CDR1 SNHLY and CDR2 FYNNEI. The CDR3 nucleotides read TGTGCCAGCAGAGTCGGGAGCTCCTACAATGAGCAGTTCTTC. It is translated as CASRVGSSYNEQFF.

The rearrangement uses TRBV6-1 and TRBJ1-3; perhaps TRBD1 as D (5 bases). Germline loops: CDR1 MNHNS, CDR2 SASEGT. Trimming left V 3 bases short and J 2 bases short, with 17 bases between. CDR3 size: 17 residues. The CDR3 protein is CASSDGKGWNPGNTIYF. The CDR3, as DNA: TGTGCCAGCAGTGATGGCAAGGGGTGGAATCCTGGAAACACCATATATTTT.

The genes are TRBV11-3 and TRBJ2-2; 13 nucleotides match TRBD2. Germline loops: CDR1 SGHNT, CDR2 YENEEA. This CDR3 contains 16 residues. V was pared by 4 bases and J by 4 bases, with 3 bases of the junction left unmatched. The CDR3 reads CASSSRTSGGTGELFF. CDR3 coding DNA: TGTGCCAGCAGCTCCCGGACTAGCGGGGGCACCGGGGAGCTGTTTTTT.

This clonotype was detected many times. This chain connects TRBV13 to TRBJ1-1; D remains ambiguous. CDR1 and CDR2 (germline): PRHDT, FYEKMQ (reference sequence). CDR3 length: 14 residues. V shed 7 bases and J shed 1 base, with 13 bases lying between them. Written as DNA, the CDR3 is TGTGCCAGCACCGGGTTGTTCGAGAACACTGAAGCTTTCTTT. Its protein product is CASTGLFENTEAFF.

On this clonotype: Just one base apart from a much larger clone, this may be a read error. This rearrangement joins TRBV12-3 or TRBV12-4 to TRBJ2-3; tentative D call: TRBD2 (7 bases). The CDR3 loop spans 15 amino acids. The V end lost 2 bases, the J end lost 5 bases, and 14 bases lay between the germline ends. The CDR3 loop is CASSLHGGLGDTQYF. The DNA of the CDR3 is TGTGCCAGCAGTTTACACGGGGGGCTCGGAGATACGCAGTATTTT.

This clonotype was counted only a few times. The V and J genes are TRBV6-2 or TRBV6-3 and TRBJ1-1, with 9 bases identical to TRBD1. V gave up 6 bases and J gave up 8 bases; unmatched junction bases: 10. The CDR3 extends over 14 amino acids. The germline V gene encodes CDR1 MNHEY and CDR2 SVGEGT. As DNA, the CDR3 is TGTGCCAGCAGGAGAACAGGGGGCGCGAGAGAAGCTTTCTTT. Amino acid sequence: CASRRTGGAREAFF.

This clonotype was seen ten or more times. The chain is built from TRBV12-3 or TRBV12-4 and TRBJ2-7; no reliable D call. The CDR3 contains 14 residues. Trimming stripped 4 bases from V and 0 bases from J, with 10 bases between. This chain's CDR3 is CASSSRPSSYEQYF. In DNA form, the CDR3 reads TGTGCCAGCAGTTCCCGGCCTAGCTCCTACGAGCAGTACTTC.

This clonotype occurred a few times. This chain uses TRBV5-4 with TRBJ2-7, with TRBD1 matching over 12 bases. The CDR3 has 15 residues. Per the germline V gene, CDR1 is SGHNT and CDR2 is YYREEE (reference sequence). The junction had 6 bases not matched to a gene; V was cut back by 4 bases and J by 4 bases. The CDR3 reads CASSMGTGGGYEQYF. CDR3 nucleotide sequence: TGTGCCAGCAGCATGGGGACAGGGGGCGGGTACGAGCAGTACTTC. The full variable domain, with the rest looked up from reference TRBV5-4 and TRBJ2-7, is ETGVTQSPTHLIKTRGQQVTLRCSSQSGHNTVSWYQQALGQGPQFIFQYYREEENGRGNFPPRFSGLQFPNYSSELNVNALELDDSALYLCASSMGTGGGYEQYFGPGTRLTVT.

In this sample, this clonotype turned up a few times. This rearrangement joins TRBV20-1 to TRBJ2-1, with D uncertain. Per germline, CDR1 DFQATT and CDR2 SNEGSKA (reference sequence). V was trimmed by 7 bases and J by 7 bases, leaving 20 bases between them. This CDR3 comprises 14 residues. The CDR3 bases are TGCAGTGAAAAACGGGCAAACTGGGGAAATGAGCAGTTCTTC. Protein product: CSEKRANWGNEQFF.

This clonotype was recorded many times. The rearrangement links TRBV3-1 to TRBJ2-7, with TRBD2 matching over 7 bases. The germline V gene has CDR1 LGHDT and CDR2 YNNKEL (reference sequence). V lost 2 bases, J lost 3 bases, and 10 bases stayed unmatched. The CDR3 is 16 amino acids. The CDR3 loop reads CASSQPLSGLHYEQYF. The CDR3 DNA reads as TGTGCCAGCAGCCAACCTCTTAGCGGGCTTCACTACGAGCAGTACTTC.

There are many counts of this clonotype. This chain uses TRBV7-9 with TRBJ1-2; 7 bases match TRBD1. The CDR3 runs to 15 residues. Germline loops: CDR1 SEHNR, CDR2 FQNEAQ (reference sequence). Germline trimming cut 0 bases from V and 4 bases from J; bases unmatched to any gene: 5. CDR3 sequence: CASSLARTGLYGYTF. CDR3 in DNA: TGTGCCAGCAGCTTAGCGCGGACAGGACTCTATGGCTACACCTTC.

This rearrangement joins TRBV20-1 to TRBJ2-4; 10 positions match TRBD1. Germline V CDR1 and CDR2: DFQATT, SNEGSKA (reference sequence). The CDR3 has 13 amino acids. The V and J ends lost 6 bases and 8 bases, in that order; junction bases with no gene match: 7. The CDR3: CSAKGQGVDIQYF. CDR3 sequence (DNA): TGCAGTGCAAAAGGACAGGGGGTGGACATTCAGTACTTC.

The chain couples TRBV4-2 to TRBJ2-7; 10 bases are shared with TRBD2. This CDR3 comprises 15 residues. Germline-derived CDR1 and CDR2 are LGHNA and YNFKEQ. V lost 1 base to trimming and J lost 3 bases; unmatched junction nucleotides: 3. The CDR3 is CASSQASGSGYEQYF. In DNA, the CDR3 is TGTGCCAGCAGCCAAGCTAGCGGGAGTGGCTACGAGCAGTACTTC.

This clonotype was recorded many times. This chain connects TRBV5-5 to TRBJ2-1; D not resolved. V lost 4 bases to trimming and J lost 2 bases, with 13 bases between them. The CDR3 extends over 15 amino acids. The germline gives CDR1 SGHKS, CDR2 YYEKEE (reference sequence). CDR3 in amino acids: CASSPVGLPYNEQFF. The CDR3 DNA follows: TGTGCCAGCAGCCCAGTGGGCCTACCCTACAATGAGCAGTTCTTC.

This clonotype has ten or more counts. V usage is TRBV28 and J usage is TRBJ2-7; TRBD2 agrees at 7 bases. The CDR3 loop spans 13 amino acids. The trim removed 7 bases at V and 0 bases at J, leaving 3 bases unmatched. CDR1 and CDR2 (germline): MDHEN, SYDVKM. Here the CDR3 reads CASILAGSYEQYF. CDR3 bases: TGTGCCAGCATATTAGCGGGCTCCTACGAGCAGTACTTC.

This rearrangement joins TRBV30 to TRBJ2-7, with D possibly being TRBD2 (5 bases). Germline CDR1 is GTSNPN and CDR2 is SVGIG (reference sequence). The CDR3 sequence is 13 residues long. V lost 2 bases, J lost 3 bases, and 11 bases lay in between. CDR3 loop: CAWSWASLYEQYF. CDR3 nucleotide sequence: TGTGCCTGGAGTTGGGCTAGCCTCTACGAGCAGTACTTC.

This clonotype was counted between two and nine times. This may stem from a read error, because a much larger clone lies one nucleotide away. The chain recombines TRBV11-2 with TRBJ2-1; possibly TRBD2 for D (10 bases). Near its end, the DNA agrees better with TRBJ2-7, so the J call may be wrong. Germline loops: CDR1 SGHAT, CDR2 FQNNGV. This CDR3 spans 18 amino acids. CDR3 protein: CASSLRDRALAGYNEQYF. CDR3 nucleotides: TGTGCCAGCAGCCTGCGGGACAGGGCACTAGCGGGGTACAATGAGCAGTACTTC.

This clonotype has at least ten counts. A much larger clone differs by one base, so this may be a read error. The chain couples TRBV7-3 to TRBJ1-1; no clear D gene. The CDR3 loop spans 13 amino acids. Germline CDR1 is SGHTA and CDR2 is FQGTGA. V lost 2 bases, J lost 1 base, and 5 bases lay in between. CDR3 protein: CASSLEKNTEAFF. DNA for the CDR3: TGTGCCAGCAGCTTAGAGAAGAACACTGAAGCTTTCTTT.

This clonotype was seen repeatedly, ten times or more. The chain employs TRBV30 and TRBJ2-7, with 13 bases lining up with TRBD2. The CDR3 contains 13 residues. CDR1 is GTSNPN and CDR2 is SVGIG in the germline V gene (reference sequence). The ends lost 5 bases at V and 5 bases at J; junction bases unmatched: 3. The CDR3 spells CAWGLAGVHEQYF. The CDR3 DNA follows: TGTGCCTGGGGACTAGCGGGAGTCCACGAGCAGTACTTC.

This clonotype was found a few times. The rearrangement uses TRBV7-8 and TRBJ2-1; D gene uncertain. Trimming cost V 3 bases and J 6 bases, with 9 bases left between them. The CDR3 is 13 amino acids. The germline V gene has CDR1 SGHVS and CDR2 FQNEAQ. CDR3 amino acids: CASSFSLGNEQFF. CDR3 coding DNA: TGTGCCAGCAGCTTTTCCCTAGGCAATGAGCAGTTCTTC. Variable domain in full (rest from reference TRBV7-8 and TRBJ2-1): GAGVSQSPRYKVAKRGQDVALRCDPISGHVSLFWYQQALGQGPEFLTYFQNEAQLDKSGLPSDRFFAERPEGSVSTLKIQRTQQEDSAVYLCASSFSLGNEQFFGPGTRLTVL.

The rearrangement links TRBV30 to TRBJ2-7; D is undetermined. Trimming shortened V by 4 bases and J by 0 bases, and 4 bases separated the two germline ends. The CDR3 is 11 residues long. The germline gives CDR1 GTSNPN, CDR2 SVGIG (reference sequence). CDR3 nucleotides: TGTGCCTGGATGGACTCCTACGAGCAGTACTTC. Residues: CAWMDSYEQYF.

This clonotype was counted between two and nine times. This chain joins TRBV9 and TRBJ2-2, with D possibly TRBD2 on 6 matching bases. V lost 2 bases to trimming and J lost 5 bases, with 13 bases between them. The V gene's germline CDR1 is SGDLS and CDR2 YYNGEE. The CDR3 is made up of 15 amino acids. The chain's CDR3 is CASSVIAELTGELFF. CDR3 nucleotides: TGTGCCAGCAGCGTGATAGCGGAGTTAACCGGGGAGCTGTTTTTT.

This chain links TRBV20-1 with TRBJ1-2; TRBD1 matches 7 bases. The V gene end was trimmed by 6 bases and the J gene end by 1 base; junction bases not matched to a gene: 11. There are 15 residues in the CDR3. The germline V gene has CDR1 DFQATT and CDR2 SNEGSKA (reference sequence). This CDR3 is CSAETGTAFNYGYTF. DNA for the CDR3: TGCAGTGCAGAAACGGGGACAGCCTTTAACTATGGCTACACCTTC.

This clonotype has only a few counts. V gene TRBV6-1 combines with J gene TRBJ2-7; TRBD2 matches at 15 bases. Germline trimming cut 5 bases from V and 2 bases from J; bases unmatched to any gene: 10. The CDR3 consists of 18 residues. Germline V gene lookup returns CDR1 MNHNS and CDR2 SASEGT. CDR3 DNA: TGTGCCAGCAGTCATGGTGGACTAGCGGGAGGGAGAACCTACGAGCAGTACTTC. The encoded protein is CASSHGGLAGGRTYEQYF.